A selection of T cell receptor beta chains follows, all from one sample in a study of blood T cell repertoires in COVID-19. Sequenced by immunoSEQ multiplex PCR; TCRdb stores in-frame clones only, minus some. The sample carries tens of thousands of clones, 81% recorded once. Sequencing was done on a sample of peripheral blood. These receptors were taken from a man of 80 years or more with COVID-19, enrolled during active disease. Each CDR3 is given without its conserved first and last residue. A D gene is named only where the DNA matches it firmly. Clone size is not always given. Where it is, it says once, few, many or a class for expanded clones.

j_gene,v_gene,abundance,d_gene,CDR3aa
TRBJ2-7,TRBV29-1,.,TRBD2,SASGTAYEQY
TRBJ1-1,TRBV2,.,.,ASRHQDMGEAF
TRBJ2-5,TRBV5-4,.,TRBD1,ASSLRDSQETQY
TRBJ1-5,TRBV19,once,TRBD1,ASNGRISGQGASGQPQH
TRBJ2-5,TRBV7-9,.,.,ASSFTGMETQY
TRBJ1-3,TRBV28,.,.,ASSLGERGAGNTIY
TRBJ2-3,TRBV7-7,.,.,ASSLVFGADTQY
TRBJ2-3,TRBV7-3,once,.,ASSLVGGLDTQY
TRBJ2-2,TRBV5-8,.,.,ASSRELAGELF
TRBJ2-2,TRBV6-2/TRBV6-3,.,TRBD2,ASSYVGLAGNTGELF
TRBJ2-3,TRBV27,.,TRBD2,ASSLGLAGGLADTQY
TRBJ1-2,TRBV7-8,.,TRBD1,ASSPDRGNYGYT
TRBJ1-6,TRBV7-2,.,.,ASSRPRVSEPLH
TRBJ2-7,TRBV6-2/TRBV6-3,.,TRBD1,ASSYPGQGAGEQY
TRBJ1-4,TRBV7-6,.,TRBD1,ASSALGTVDEKLF
TRBJ2-7,TRBV2,.,.,ASSDVLESVAESRYEQY
TRBJ2-7,TRBV19,.,TRBD2,ASSIGGLASGEQY
TRBJ1-6,TRBV6-4,.,.,ASNNRDGSPLH
TRBJ1-5,TRBV6-1,.,.,ASSESTGSNQPQH
TRBJ2-5,TRBV18,.,TRBD1,ASSPPTGAYN
TRBJ2-1,TRBV28,.,TRBD1,ASSGQGSHYNEQF
TRBJ2-2,TRBV28,.,.,ASNQPQGGGGELF
TRBJ1-1,TRBV2,few,.,ASRLARINRDKVLSNTEAF
TRBJ2-2,TRBV6-2/TRBV6-3,.,.,ASSGLASYTGELF
TRBJ2-1,TRBV27,.,TRBD1,ASSLWSLRDRGLYNEQF
TRBJ1-5,TRBV6-2/TRBV6-3,.,.,ASSYSAGTLNQPQH
TRBJ1-1,TRBV29-1,.,TRBD1,SVATGGSNTEAF
TRBJ1-2,TRBV7-9,.,TRBD1,ASSLAYQGVKYGYT
TRBJ1-1,TRBV5-4,few,TRBD1,ASSPTGLGGTEAF
TRBJ1-6,TRBV27,.,.,ASSFGQDYFAGSPLH
TRBJ2-7,TRBV7-9,few,.,ASSAGAKRDEQY
TRBJ1-1,TRBV19,.,.,ASSLPGAVEMYTEAF
TRBJ1-2,TRBV19,few,.,ASSIDGGNYGYT
TRBJ2-5,TRBV29-1,.,TRBD1,SVGGGTGVKETQY
TRBJ1-4,TRBV12-3/TRBV12-4,.,.,ASRNRDWELF
TRBJ2-3,TRBV11-2,.,.,ASSHGDTDTQY
TRBJ2-5,TRBV6-6,once,TRBD1,ASSYPGTGDGETQY
TRBJ1-6,TRBV1,.,.,TSSQAYPRNSPLH
TRBJ1-5,TRBV2,.,.,ASRVQGGHQPQH
TRBJ1-5,TRBV3-1/TRBV3-2,.,.,ASSQSGFSNQPQH
TRBJ1-4,TRBV30,.,.,AWRLYAGEKLF
TRBJ2-5,TRBV19,once,.,ASSLGEETQY
TRBJ1-2,TRBV27,.,.,ASSFLGGAHGYT
TRBJ2-5,TRBV12-5,.,TRBD1,ASGLETGPVSETQY
TRBJ2-3,TRBV10-1,once,TRBD2,ASSDPSSGGFTDTQY
TRBJ1-2,TRBV18,few,TRBD1,ASSDRDRESRGYT
TRBJ1-2,TRBV4-1,.,.,ASSSRVRVGGYT